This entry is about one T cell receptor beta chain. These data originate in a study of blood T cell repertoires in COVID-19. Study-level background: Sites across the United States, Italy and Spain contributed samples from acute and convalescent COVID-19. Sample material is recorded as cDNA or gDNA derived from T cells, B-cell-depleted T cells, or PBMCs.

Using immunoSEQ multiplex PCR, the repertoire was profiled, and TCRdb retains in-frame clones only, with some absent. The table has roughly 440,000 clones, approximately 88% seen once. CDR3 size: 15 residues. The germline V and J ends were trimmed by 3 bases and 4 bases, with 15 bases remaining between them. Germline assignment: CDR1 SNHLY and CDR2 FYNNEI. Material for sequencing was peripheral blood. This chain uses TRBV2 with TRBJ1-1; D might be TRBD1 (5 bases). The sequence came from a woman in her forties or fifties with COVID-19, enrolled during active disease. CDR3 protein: CASSDSRAGSTEAFF. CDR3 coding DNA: TGTGCCAGCAGTGATTCCAGGGCGGGGAGCACTGAAGCTTTCTTT.